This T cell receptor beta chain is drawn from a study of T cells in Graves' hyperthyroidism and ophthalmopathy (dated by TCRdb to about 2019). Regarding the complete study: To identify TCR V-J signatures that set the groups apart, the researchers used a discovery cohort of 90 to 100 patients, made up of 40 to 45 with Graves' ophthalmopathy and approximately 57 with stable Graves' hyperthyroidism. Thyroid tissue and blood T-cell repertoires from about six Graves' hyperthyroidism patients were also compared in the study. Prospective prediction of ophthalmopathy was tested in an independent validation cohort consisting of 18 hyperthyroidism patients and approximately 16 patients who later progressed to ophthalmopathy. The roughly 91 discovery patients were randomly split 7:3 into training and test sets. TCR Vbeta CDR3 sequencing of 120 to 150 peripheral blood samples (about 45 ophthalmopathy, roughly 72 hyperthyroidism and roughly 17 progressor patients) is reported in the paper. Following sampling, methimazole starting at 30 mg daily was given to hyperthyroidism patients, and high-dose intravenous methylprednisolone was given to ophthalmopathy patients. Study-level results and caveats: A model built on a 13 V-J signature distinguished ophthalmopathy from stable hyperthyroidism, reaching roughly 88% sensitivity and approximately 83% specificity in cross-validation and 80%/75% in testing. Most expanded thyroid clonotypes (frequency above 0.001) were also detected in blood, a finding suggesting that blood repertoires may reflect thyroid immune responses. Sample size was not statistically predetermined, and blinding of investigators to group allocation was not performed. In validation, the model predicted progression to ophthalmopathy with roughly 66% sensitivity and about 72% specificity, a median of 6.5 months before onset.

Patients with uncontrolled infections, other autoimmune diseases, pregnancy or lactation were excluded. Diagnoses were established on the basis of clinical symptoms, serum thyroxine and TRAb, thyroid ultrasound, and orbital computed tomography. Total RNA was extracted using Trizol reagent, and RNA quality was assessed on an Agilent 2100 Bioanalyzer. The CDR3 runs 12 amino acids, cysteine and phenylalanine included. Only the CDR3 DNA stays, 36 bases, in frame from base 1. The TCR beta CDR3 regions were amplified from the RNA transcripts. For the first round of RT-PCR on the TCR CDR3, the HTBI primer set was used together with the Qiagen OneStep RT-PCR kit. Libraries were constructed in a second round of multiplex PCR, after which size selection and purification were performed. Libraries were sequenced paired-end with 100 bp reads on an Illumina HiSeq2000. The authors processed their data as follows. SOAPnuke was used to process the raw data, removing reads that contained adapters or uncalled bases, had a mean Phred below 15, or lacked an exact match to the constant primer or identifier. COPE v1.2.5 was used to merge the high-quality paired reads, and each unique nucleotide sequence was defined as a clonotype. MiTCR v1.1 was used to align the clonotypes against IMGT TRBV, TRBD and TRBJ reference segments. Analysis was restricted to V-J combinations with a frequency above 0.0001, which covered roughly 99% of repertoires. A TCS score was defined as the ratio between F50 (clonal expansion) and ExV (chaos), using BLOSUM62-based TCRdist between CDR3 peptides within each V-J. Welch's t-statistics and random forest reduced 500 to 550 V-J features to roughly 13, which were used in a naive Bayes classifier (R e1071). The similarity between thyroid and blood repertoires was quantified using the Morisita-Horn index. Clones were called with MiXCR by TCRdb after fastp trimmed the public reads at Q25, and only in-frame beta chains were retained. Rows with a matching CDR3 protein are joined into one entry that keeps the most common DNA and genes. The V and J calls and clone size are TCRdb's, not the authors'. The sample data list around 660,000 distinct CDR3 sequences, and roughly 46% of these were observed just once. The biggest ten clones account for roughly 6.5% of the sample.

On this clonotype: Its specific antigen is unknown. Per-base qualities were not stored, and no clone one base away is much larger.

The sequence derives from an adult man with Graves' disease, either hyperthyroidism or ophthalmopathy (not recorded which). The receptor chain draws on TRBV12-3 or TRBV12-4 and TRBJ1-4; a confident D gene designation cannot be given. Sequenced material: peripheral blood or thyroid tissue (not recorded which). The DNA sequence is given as TGTGCTAGTGGCCTTCCCCCGGGAAAACTGTTTTTT. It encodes CASGLPPGKLFF.